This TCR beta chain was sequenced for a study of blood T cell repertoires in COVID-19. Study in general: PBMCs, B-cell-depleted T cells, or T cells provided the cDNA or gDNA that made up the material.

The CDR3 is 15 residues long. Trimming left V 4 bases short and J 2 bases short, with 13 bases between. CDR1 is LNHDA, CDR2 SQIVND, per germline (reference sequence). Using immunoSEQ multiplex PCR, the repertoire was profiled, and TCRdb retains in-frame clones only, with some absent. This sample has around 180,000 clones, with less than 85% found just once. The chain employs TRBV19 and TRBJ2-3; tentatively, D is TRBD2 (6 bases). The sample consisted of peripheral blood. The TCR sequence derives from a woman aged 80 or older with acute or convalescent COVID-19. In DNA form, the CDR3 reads TGTGCCAGTAGTAGGGTTCTAGCGTCCACAGATACGCAGTATTTT. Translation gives CASSRVLASTDTQYF.